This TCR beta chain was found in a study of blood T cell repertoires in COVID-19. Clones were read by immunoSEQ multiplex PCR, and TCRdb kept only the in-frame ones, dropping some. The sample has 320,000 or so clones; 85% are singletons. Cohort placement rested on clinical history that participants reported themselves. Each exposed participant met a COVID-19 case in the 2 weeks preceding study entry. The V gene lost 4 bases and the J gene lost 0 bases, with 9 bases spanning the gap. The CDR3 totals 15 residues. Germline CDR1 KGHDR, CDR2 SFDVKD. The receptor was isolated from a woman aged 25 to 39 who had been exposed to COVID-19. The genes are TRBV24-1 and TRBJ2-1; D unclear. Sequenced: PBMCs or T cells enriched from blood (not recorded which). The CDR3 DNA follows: TGTGCCACCAGTGAAAAAGCGAGCTCCTACAATGAGCAGTTCTTC. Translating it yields CATSEKASSYNEQFF.